These 24 T cell receptor beta chains originate from one sample sequenced in a study of shared clonotypes between healthy human individuals. Method: immunoSEQ multiplex PCR; TCRdb's copy keeps in-frame clones and lacks some. The sample records roughly 2.4 million clones, about 94% being singletons. The sequenced material came from naive CD4+ T cells sorted from blood. Subset meaning: CD45RA+ positively selected. Receptor source: a man between 18 and 29 years old in good health.

This sequence joins TRBV30 and TRBJ1-1; 7 positions agree with TRBD1. CDR1 is GTSNPN, CDR2 SVGIG, per germline (reference sequence). The CDR3 spans 12 residues. Germline trimming cut 8 bases from V and 2 bases from J; bases unmatched to any gene: 5. This CDR3 is CASGTANTEAFF. CDR3 in DNA: TGTGCCAGCGGGACAGCAAACACTGAAGCTTTCTTT.

This clone was seen once. The CDR3 region has the DNA TGCGCCAGCCCTCTCTTTACGCGGCATTCACCCCTCCACTTT. This gives the protein CASPLFTRHSPLHF. The J gene is TRBJ1-6, the V gene TRBV5-1; D gene unclear. Per the germline V gene, CDR1 is SGHRS and CDR2 is YFSETQ. The CDR3 totals 14 residues. Trimming stripped 7 bases from V and 8 bases from J, with 16 bases between.

The rearrangement joins TRBV7-2 to TRBJ1-4; 10 nucleotides align to TRBD1. Germline CDR1 reads SGHTA; CDR2 reads FQGNSA. V trimming: 5 bases; J trimming: 7 bases; junction bases outside the gene matches: 7. CDR3 length equals 15 residues. CDR3 DNA sequence: TGTGCCAGCAGCAGAACCGGGACAGGGGCTGAAAAACTGTTTTTT. It codes for CASSRTGTGAEKLFF.

J is TRBJ2-3 and V is TRBV9; 7 positions agree with TRBD2. Germline V gene data show CDR1 as SGDLS and CDR2 as YYNGEE. The CDR3 is 15 residues long. V lost 4 bases and J lost 2; bases outside the gene matches: 7. CDR3 loop: CASSQSSGNTDTQYF. In DNA form, the CDR3 reads TGTGCCAGCAGCCAGTCTAGCGGCAACACAGATACGCAGTATTTT.

The chain links TRBV10-3 to TRBJ1-2; D not certain. The V end lost 6 bases, the J end lost 0 bases, and 14 bases lay between the germline ends. The germline V gene encodes CDR1 ENHRY and CDR2 SYGVKD. The CDR3 has 15 residues. The CDR3 coding sequence is TGTGCCATCAGCGTCTTTGGGCCTGCTAACTATGGCTACACCTTC. This codes for CAISVFGPANYGYTF.

The chain has TRBV5-4 and TRBJ1-2; D unclear. This CDR3 has 14 residues. CDR1 and CDR2 from the germline V gene are SGHNT and YYREEE (reference sequence). Trimming removed 3 bases from V and 1 base from J, with 10 bases in between. The CDR3 DNA sequence: TGTGCCAGCAGCTCCCCAGACGGTAACTATGGCTACACCTTC. It encodes CASSSPDGNYGYTF. The variable domain in full, with the rest retrieved from reference TRBV5-4 and TRBJ1-2, is ETGVTQSPTHLIKTRGQQVTLRCSSQSGHNTVSWYQQALGQGPQFIFQYYREEENGRGNFPPRFSGLQFPNYSSELNVNALELDDSALYLCASSSPDGNYGYTFGSGTRLTVV.

The rearrangement links TRBV7-2 to TRBJ2-5, with D possibly TRBD2 on 5 matching bases. The CDR3 spans 14 residues. Germline V lookup: CDR1 SGHTA, CDR2 FQGNSA. The germline V and J ends were trimmed by 9 bases and 5 bases, with 19 bases remaining between them. CDR3 residues: CASSSSQPGETQYF. CDR3 in DNA: TGTGCCAGTTCGAGCAGCCAACCGGGGGAGACCCAGTACTTC.

As DNA, the CDR3 is TGTGCCAGCAGCACGCGACAGGGGAGTTACTCACCCCTCCACTTT. Translating it yields CASSTRQGSYSPLHF. The chain is built from TRBV5-4 and TRBJ1-6; TRBD1 matches at 8 bases. The CDR3 consists of 15 residues. The trim removed 4 bases at V and 10 bases at J, leaving 10 bases unmatched. Germline-derived CDR1 and CDR2 are SGHNT and YYREEE (reference sequence).

The CDR3 nucleotides are TGTGCCAGCAGCTTAGAAGGTCGGTCCCTGTACGAGCAGTACTTC. Amino acids: CASSLEGRSLYEQYF. The chain recombines TRBV7-2 with TRBJ2-7; D is unresolved. The CDR3 spans 15 residues. Trimming took 1 base from V and 4 from J, leaving 14 bases between them. Germline-derived CDR1 and CDR2 are SGHTA and FQGNSA.

The chain uses TRBV30 and TRBJ2-7, with a weak D call TRBD2 (6 bases). Trimming removed 1 base from V and 6 bases from J, with 16 bases in between. The CDR3 sequence is 14 residues long. The germline gives CDR1 GTSNPN, CDR2 SVGIG (reference sequence). The DNA for the CDR3 is TGTGCCTGGAGTGATCAACTAGCTGGTAGCGAGCAGTACTTC. This sequence encodes CAWSDQLAGSEQYF. The variable domain in full, with the rest retrieved from reference TRBV30 and TRBJ2-7, is SQTIHQWPATLVQPVGSPLSLECTVEGTSNPNLYWYRQAAGRGLQLLFYSVGIGQISSEVPQNLSASRPQDRQFILSSKKLLLSDSGFYLCAWSDQLAGSEQYFGPGTRLTVT.

J is TRBJ2-3 and V is TRBV6-5; D is unresolved. The V gene's germline CDR1 is MNHEY and CDR2 SVGAGI. There are 15 residues in the CDR3. V dropped 6 bases and J dropped 2 bases, with 15 bases sitting between them. The CDR3 DNA is TGTGCCAGCAGCGTCCAGCGATACCTCACAGATACGCAGTATTTT. Protein product: CASSVQRYLTDTQYF.

This clone was detected once. V and J are TRBV6-5 and TRBJ2-6; either TRBD1 or TRBD2 may fit D (5 bases each). This CDR3 is 15 amino acids long. Germline values: CDR1 MNHEY, CDR2 SVGAGI. V lost 6 bases to trimming and J lost 2 bases, with 11 bases between them. CDR3 DNA sequence: TGTGCCAGCAGGTCTGGGACCGCTGGGGCCAACGTCCTGACTTTC. It translates to CASRSGTAGANVLTF.

Only one count was recorded for this clone. V gene TRBV6-5 combines with J gene TRBJ2-7; D gene uncertain. CDR1 is MNHEY, CDR2 SVGAGI, per germline. The CDR3 sequence is 11 residues long. V gave up 6 bases and J gave up 7 bases, with 10 bases separating them. As DNA, the CDR3 is TGTGCCAGCAGCCGAATTGGGGAGCAGTACTTC. Protein: CASSRIGEQYF.

This clone was picked up one time. Other DNA sequences in the sample encode the same CDR3. The rearrangement uses TRBV29-1 and TRBJ2-3; D possibly corresponds to TRBD1 (6 bases). Germline loops: CDR1 SQVTM, CDR2 ANQGSEA. The CDR3 spans 13 residues. Trimming left V 4 bases short and J 2 bases short, with 10 bases between. CDR3 coding DNA: TGCAGCGTTGGGGGGCGACTCACAGATACGCAGTATTTT. This sequence encodes CSVGGRLTDTQYF.

Comments on this clone: The same CDR3 arises from other DNA sequences in this sample as well. The V gene is TRBV29-1, the J gene TRBJ1-4, with a possible D match to TRBD1 (6 bases). Looked up from germline, CDR1 is SQVTM and CDR2 is ANQGSEA. V lost 6 bases to trimming and J lost 5 bases, with 16 bases between them. This CDR3 is 14 amino acids long. The CDR3 reads CSVASGGPNEKLFF. CDR3 coding DNA: TGCAGCGTGGCCTCCGGGGGCCCAAATGAAAAACTGTTTTTT. Full variable domain (rest looked up from reference TRBV29-1 and TRBJ1-4): SAVISQKPSRDICQRGTSLTIQCQVDSQVTMMFWYRQQPGQSLTLIATANQGSEATYESGFVIDKFPISRPNLTFSTLTVSNMSPEDSSIYLCSVASGGPNEKLFFGSGTQLSVL.

The chain has TRBV27 and TRBJ2-5; D is perhaps TRBD2 (5 bases). The CDR3 consists of 16 residues. V lost 1 base and J lost 1, with 13 bases in between. Germline V gene data show CDR1 as MNHEY and CDR2 as SMNVEV (reference sequence). CDR3 protein: CASSLYPMGSQETQYF. CDR3 DNA sequence: TGTGCCAGCAGTTTATACCCTATGGGGAGCCAAGAGACCCAGTACTTC.

V gene TRBV25-1 combines with J gene TRBJ1-1, with TRBD1 as a possible D gene (5 bases). Germline CDR1 reads MGHDK; CDR2 reads SYGVNS. The CDR3 totals 15 residues. Trimming removed 5 bases from V and 1 base from J, with 14 bases in between. CDR3 bases: TGTGCCAGCAGTAATCCCCGGGACGGGAACACTGAAGCTTTCTTT. Translating gives CASSNPRDGNTEAFF.

In the case of this clone: Other nucleotide sequences from this sample produce the same CDR3. The chain links TRBV2 to TRBJ1-1; 7 bases align to TRBD1. After removal of 2 bases from V and 2 bases from J, the junction contained 2 bases not matched to a gene. Germline CDR1 SNHLY, CDR2 FYNNEI. The CDR3 contains 14 residues. CDR3 nucleotide sequence: TGTGCCAGCAGTGAACAAGGGGGCAACACTGAAGCTTTCTTT. It specifies CASSEQGGNTEAFF.

This clone was counted once. The same CDR3 can be traced to other DNA sequences in this sample. This chain joins TRBV2 and TRBJ1-5; D may be TRBD1 (5 bases). The germline CDR1 and CDR2 sequences are SNHLY and FYNNEI. Trimming stripped 6 bases from V and 5 bases from J, with 11 bases between. The CDR3 runs to 13 residues. The CDR3 sequence: CASRRDGDQPQHF. The DNA of the CDR3 is TGTGCCAGCAGGAGGGACGGAGATCAGCCCCAGCATTTT.

The chain recombines TRBV28 with TRBJ1-6; 11 bases are a match to TRBD1. CDR3 size: 17 residues. Unmatched junction bases numbered 13, after V lost 6 bases and J lost 9 bases. Germline assignment: CDR1 MDHEN and CDR2 SYDVKM. The CDR3 region has the DNA TGTGCCAGCAGCTCGGGGACAGGGGGTCGAAGGGGTTCACCCCTCCACTTT. Translating gives CASSSGTGGRRGSPLHF.

This chain links TRBV7-9 with TRBJ1-2; D remains ambiguous. This CDR3 is built from 16 residues. Germline CDR1 and CDR2: SEHNR and FQNEAQ (reference sequence). Trimming removed 2 bases at V and 0 bases at J, with 13 bases between. The CDR3 DNA reads as TGTGCCAGCAGCTTATTCCCGACAAGAACTAACTATGGCTACACCTTC. Translation: CASSLFPTRTNYGYTF.

The chain is built from TRBV5-8 and TRBJ2-5; 7 bases align to TRBD1. Germline V gene lookup returns CDR1 SGHTS and CDR2 YDEGEE. The CDR3 sequence is 15 residues long. Trimming cost V 4 bases and J 4 bases; bases outside gene matches: 10. The CDR3 nucleotides are TGTGCCAGCAGCGTGGGTCGAGGGGGCGGAGAGACCCAGTACTTC. Protein sequence: CASSVGRGGGETQYF. Full variable domain (rest looked up from reference TRBV5-8 and TRBJ2-5): EAGVTQSPTHLIKTRGQQATLRCSPISGHTSVYWYQQALGLGLQFLLWYDEGEERNRGNFPPRFSGRQFPNYSSELNVNALELEDSALYLCASSVGRGGGETQYFGPGTRLLVL.

The CDR3 region is CASSEDRLYNSPLHF. CDR3 in DNA: TGTGCCAGCAGTGAAGACAGGTTGTATAATTCACCCCTCCACTTT. The rearrangement links TRBV2 to TRBJ1-6; a possible D gene is TRBD1 (5 bases). Deletions cut 1 base from V and 4 bases from J, with 8 bases between. CDR3 length: 15 residues. Germline CDR1 SNHLY, CDR2 FYNNEI.

DNA of the CDR3: TGTGCCAGCAGCCCTACGACATGGGACAGCTTTTATGGCTACACCTTC. Its translation is CASSPTTWDSFYGYTF. V is TRBV5-6 and J is TRBJ1-2, with 7 nucleotides matching TRBD1. Germline values: CDR1 SGHDT, CDR2 YYEEEE. This CDR3 comprises 16 residues. V was clipped by 4 bases and J by 5 bases; unmatched bases: 14.